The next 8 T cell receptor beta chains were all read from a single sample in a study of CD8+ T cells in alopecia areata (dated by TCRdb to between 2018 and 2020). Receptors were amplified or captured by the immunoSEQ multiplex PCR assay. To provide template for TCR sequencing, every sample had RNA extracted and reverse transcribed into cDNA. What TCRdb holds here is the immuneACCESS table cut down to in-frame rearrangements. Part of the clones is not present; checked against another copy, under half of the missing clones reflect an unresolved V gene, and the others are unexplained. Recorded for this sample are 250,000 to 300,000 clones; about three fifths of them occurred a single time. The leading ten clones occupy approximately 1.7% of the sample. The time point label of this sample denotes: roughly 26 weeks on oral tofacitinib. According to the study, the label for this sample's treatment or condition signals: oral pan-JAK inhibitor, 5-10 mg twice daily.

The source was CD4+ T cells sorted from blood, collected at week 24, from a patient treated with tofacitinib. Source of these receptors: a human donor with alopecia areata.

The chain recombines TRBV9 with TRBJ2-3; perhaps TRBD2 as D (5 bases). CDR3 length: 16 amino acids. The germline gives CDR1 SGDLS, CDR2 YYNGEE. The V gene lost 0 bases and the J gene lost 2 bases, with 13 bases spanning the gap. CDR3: CASSVGGSTFTDTQYF. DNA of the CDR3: TGTGCCAGCAGCGTAGGCGGGTCAACCTTCACAGATACGCAGTATTTT.

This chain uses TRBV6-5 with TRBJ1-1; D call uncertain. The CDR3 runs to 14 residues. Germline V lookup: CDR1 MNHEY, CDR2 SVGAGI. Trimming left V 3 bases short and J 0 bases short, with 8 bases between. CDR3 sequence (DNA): TGTGCCAGCAGTTATCTGGGTATGAACACTGAAGCTTTCTTT. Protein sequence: CASSYLGMNTEAFF.

CDR3 in DNA: TGCAGCTCCCATGCGCCGGGGCAGACTAACTATGGCTACACCTTC. This encodes CSSHAPGQTNYGYTF. This chain connects TRBV29-1 to TRBJ1-2, with a tentative D call TRBD1 (5 bases). V dropped 8 bases and J dropped 0 bases, with 19 bases sitting between them. Germline V gives CDR1 SQVTM, CDR2 ANQGSEA. This CDR3 spans 15 amino acids.

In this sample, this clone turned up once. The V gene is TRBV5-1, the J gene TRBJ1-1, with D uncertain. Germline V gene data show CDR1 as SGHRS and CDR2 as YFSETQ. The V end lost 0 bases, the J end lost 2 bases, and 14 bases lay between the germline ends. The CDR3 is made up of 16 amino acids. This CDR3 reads CASSLAEGRPNTEAFF. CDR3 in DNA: TGCGCCAGCAGCTTGGCCGAGGGCAGGCCCAACACTGAAGCTTTCTTT. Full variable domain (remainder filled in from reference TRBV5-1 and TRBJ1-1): KAGVTQTPRYLIKTRGQQVTLSCSPISGHRSVSWYQQTPGQGLQFLFEYFSETQRNKGNFPGRFSGRQFSNSRSEMNVSTLELGDSALYLCASSLAEGRPNTEAFFGQGTRLTVV.

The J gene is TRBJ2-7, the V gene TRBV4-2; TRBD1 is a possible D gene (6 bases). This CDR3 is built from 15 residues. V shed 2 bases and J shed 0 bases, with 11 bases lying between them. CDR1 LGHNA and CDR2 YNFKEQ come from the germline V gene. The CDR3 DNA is TGTGCCAGCAGCCAAACCGCAGGGGACTCCTACGAGCAGTACTTC. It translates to CASSQTAGDSYEQYF.

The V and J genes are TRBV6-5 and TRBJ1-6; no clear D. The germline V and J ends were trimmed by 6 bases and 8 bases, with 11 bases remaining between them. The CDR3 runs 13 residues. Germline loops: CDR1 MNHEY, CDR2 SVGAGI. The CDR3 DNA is TGTGCCAGCAGGACGGGTGTGGATTCACCCCTCCACTTT. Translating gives CASRTGVDSPLHF.

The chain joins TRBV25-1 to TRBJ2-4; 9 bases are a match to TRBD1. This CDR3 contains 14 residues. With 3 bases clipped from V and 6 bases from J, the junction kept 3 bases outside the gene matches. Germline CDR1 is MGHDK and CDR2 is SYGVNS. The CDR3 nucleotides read TGTGCCAGCAGTGAGAGGACAGGGGCAAACATTCAGTACTTC. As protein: CASSERTGANIQYF. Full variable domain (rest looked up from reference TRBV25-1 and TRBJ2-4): EADIYQTPRYLVIGTGKKITLECSQTMGHDKMYWYQQDPGMELHLIHYSYGVNSTEKGDLSSESTVSRIRTEHFPLTLESARPSHTSQYLCASSERTGANIQYFGAGTRLSVL.

The CDR3 spells CASRRGTYGYTF. The CDR3, as DNA: TGTGCCAGCAGGCGGGGTACCTATGGCTACACCTTC. This sequence joins TRBV2 and TRBJ1-2; D is unresolved. The CDR3 runs 12 residues. Per the germline V gene, CDR1 is SNHLY and CDR2 is FYNNEI. The V gene lost 6 bases and the J gene lost 4 bases, with 9 bases spanning the gap.